A single sample gave rise to the 16 T cell receptor beta chains below, sequenced in a study of CD8+ T cells in alopecia areata. The treatment was: oral pan-JAK inhibitor, 5-10 mg twice daily. Once RNA had been extracted, it was reverse transcribed into cDNA to act as the sequencing template. Assay used: immunoSEQ multiplex PCR; TCRdb lists only in-frame clones, some missing. The sample carries about 190,000 clones, roughly 60% recorded once. The starting material was CD4+ T cells sorted from blood, obtained at week 24, from a patient treated with tofacitinib. These receptor sequences come from a human donor with alopecia areata.

The chain is built from TRBV27 and TRBJ1-2; TRBD1 matches 7 bases. This CDR3 is built from 15 residues. V was pared by 6 bases and J by 2 bases, with 9 bases of the junction left unmatched. Germline V CDR1 and CDR2: MNHEY, SMNVEV (reference sequence). In DNA form, the CDR3 reads TGTGCCAGCAGCCCCACCGGGACAGCCAACTATGGCTACACCTTC. This sequence encodes CASSPTGTANYGYTF.

The chain is built from TRBV6-5 and TRBJ2-1, with D possibly matching TRBD1 (5 bases). This CDR3 has 11 amino acids. Germline CDR1 reads MNHEY; CDR2 reads SVGAGI. With 5 bases removed from V and 10 bases from J, the gap between germline ends came to 9 bases. The CDR3 is CASSRGQEQFF. The CDR3 DNA reads TGTGCCAGCAGTAGGGGCCAAGAGCAGTTCTTC.

The chain is built from TRBV6-5 and TRBJ1-5; TRBD1 aligns across 9 bases. This CDR3 is built from 15 residues. V was clipped by 5 bases and J by 4 bases; unmatched bases: 6. Germline loops: CDR1 MNHEY, CDR2 SVGAGI. The CDR3 loop reads CASSASGQGNQPQHF. The DNA of the CDR3 is TGTGCCAGCAGTGCGTCGGGACAGGGTAATCAGCCCCAGCATTTT.

The chain is built from TRBV6-1 and TRBJ1-2; D is undetermined. V lost 2 bases and J 2 bases, leaving 9 bases between the germline ends. Germline-derived CDR1 and CDR2 are MNHNS and SASEGT. The CDR3 covers 14 residues. The CDR3 loop is CASSERWENYGYTF. In DNA, the CDR3 is TGTGCCAGCAGTGAAAGATGGGAGAACTATGGCTACACCTTC.

This sequence joins TRBV7-6 and TRBJ2-1, with TRBD1 identical over 10 bases. Trimming cost V 3 bases and J 5 bases; bases outside gene matches: 7. The CDR3 is made up of 16 amino acids. CDR1 and CDR2 (germline): SGHVS, FNYEAQ. Here the CDR3 DNA reads TGTGCCAGCAGCTTCGACAGGGGGCGGTGGGACAATGAGCAGTTCTTC. This gives the protein CASSFDRGRWDNEQFF.

This clone was observed once. The rearrangement links TRBV7-8 to TRBJ2-7; 10 bases line up with TRBD1. This CDR3 spans 17 amino acids. With 5 bases clipped from V and 0 bases from J, the junction kept 10 bases outside the gene matches. The germline gives CDR1 SGHVS, CDR2 FQNEAQ. The CDR3 sequence: CASSGLSGTGDSYEQYF. The CDR3 DNA reads as TGTGCCAGCAGCGGCCTTTCCGGGACAGGGGACTCCTACGAGCAGTACTTC.

The chain is built from TRBV2 and TRBJ1-2; 7 nucleotides match TRBD1. J lost 7 bases, V lost 4 bases, and 6 bases had no gene match. Germline V gene data show CDR1 as SNHLY and CDR2 as FYNNEI. The CDR3 totals 13 residues. CDR3 protein: CASSVAHRGGYTF. The CDR3, as DNA: TGTGCCAGCAGTGTGGCCCACAGGGGTGGCTACACCTTC.

The V call is TRBV29-1, the J call TRBJ1-2; TRBD1 agrees at 8 bases. The ends lost 7 bases at V and 4 bases at J; junction bases unmatched: 11. Germline CDR1 SQVTM, CDR2 ANQGSEA. The CDR3 sequence is 14 residues long. The CDR3 sequence is CSASPGGASYGYTF. In nucleotides, the CDR3 is TGCAGCGCCTCCCCAGGGGGCGCTTCCTATGGCTACACCTTC.

The chain uses TRBV20-1 and TRBJ2-1; possibly TRBD1 for D (5 bases). Germline CDR1 DFQATT, CDR2 SNEGSKA (reference sequence). This CDR3 has 10 residues. The CDR3 loop reads CSPRGNEQFF. CDR3 DNA sequence: TGCAGCCCAAGGGGCAATGAGCAGTTCTTC.

This chain connects TRBV30 to TRBJ2-1, with TRBD2 matching 8 bases. V was clipped by 1 base and J by 14 bases; unmatched bases: 10. The CDR3 extends over 13 amino acids. Germline CDR1 GTSNPN, CDR2 SVGIG (reference sequence). The CDR3 loop reads CAWSASKGLGEFF. The CDR3 DNA reads as TGTGCCTGGAGTGCATCGAAGGGACTAGGGGAGTTCTTC.

This chain links TRBV7-2 with TRBJ1-6, with no clear D. The ends were cut back, 5 bases at V and 0 bases at J, with 11 bases in the middle. CDR1 is SGHTA and CDR2 is FQGNSA in the germline V gene. The CDR3 runs to 16 residues. Here the CDR3 reads CASSPEGPSYNSPLHF. CDR3 nucleotides: TGTGCCAGCAGCCCCGAAGGGCCCTCCTATAATTCACCCCTCCACTTT.

The gene calls are TRBV2 and TRBJ1-4; D uncertain. Germline CDR1 is SNHLY and CDR2 is FYNNEI. The CDR3 spans 13 residues. Trimming pared 6 bases from V and 8 bases from J, leaving 13 bases between. The CDR3 spells CASSGGREEKLFF. The DNA of the CDR3 is TGTGCCAGCAGCGGTGGCCGAGAAGAAAAACTGTTTTTT.

V and J are TRBV29-1 and TRBJ1-5; the match to TRBD1 covers 7 bases. V trimming: 8 bases; J trimming: 0 bases; junction bases outside the gene matches: 7. CDR1 and CDR2 from the germline V gene are SQVTM and ANQGSEA. This CDR3 spans 14 amino acids. The CDR3 here is CSIRDRNSNQPQHF. The CDR3 DNA sequence: TGCAGCATTCGGGACAGAAATAGCAATCAGCCCCAGCATTTT.

The genes are TRBV2 and TRBJ1-4; D gene uncertain. Germline V lookup: CDR1 SNHLY, CDR2 FYNNEI. This CDR3 spans 12 amino acids. V gave up 1 base and J gave up 7 bases, with 4 bases separating them. The CDR3 sequence is CASSEVSEKLFF. As DNA, the CDR3 is TGTGCCAGCAGTGAAGTTAGTGAAAAACTGTTTTTT.

This CDR3 is CASSMRESNQPQHF. In nucleotides, the CDR3 is TGTGCCAGTAGTATGAGGGAGAGCAATCAGCCCCAGCATTTT. V gene TRBV19 combines with J gene TRBJ1-5; D is unresolved. V was clipped by 3 bases and J by 1 base, with 7 bases between them. Germline CDR1 reads LNHDA; CDR2 reads SQIVND (reference sequence). The CDR3 is made up of 14 amino acids.

The chain uses TRBV4-3 and TRBJ2-1; 8 bases line up with TRBD1. Trimming removed 3 bases from V and 2 bases from J; junction bases left unmatched: 9. Per germline, CDR1 LGHNA and CDR2 YSLEER. The length of the CDR3 is 17 residues. CDR3 amino acids: CASSHYTGQGAYNEQFF. In DNA form, the CDR3 reads TGCGCCAGCAGCCACTATACCGGACAGGGCGCCTACAATGAGCAGTTCTTC.